The entry that follows covers one T cell receptor beta chain sequence. Its antigen remains unidentified. This entry is derived from a study of cytomegalovirus exposure and HLA in healthy donors. General observations from the study: In vitro testing confirmed a few CMV-associated chains as specific for CMV antigens. Common viral pathogens were later found to be apparently linked to several of the most significant clusters.

PCR used 60 Vbeta primers and 13 Jbeta primers. The method was immunoSEQ multiplex PCR; TCRdb's version includes in-frame clones alone and lacks a portion of them. The repertoire holds under 130,000 clones, with under 85% as singletons. The V segment lost 7 bases and the J segment 4 bases; nucleotides outside the gene matches: 5. CDR1 and CDR2 (germline): LNHDA, SQIVND (reference sequence). This CDR3 region has 13 residues. The receptor was derived from a middle-aged woman in good health and CMV-seropositive. The sequenced sample was PBMCs. V usage is TRBV19 and J usage is TRBJ1-1, with 8 bases matching TRBD1. CDR3 nucleotide sequence: TGTGCCAGTACCCTTACAGGGGGCACTGAAGCTTTCTTT. It translates to CASTLTGGTEAFF.